This T cell receptor (beta chain) was recorded in a study of tumor-infiltrating lymphocytes in primary liver carcinoma. Study at large: Sample counts of productive TCRbeta reads spanned roughly 3.5 to 7.13 million; these counts were similar across tissue types.

Study-level points and caveats: Among top clones, only about 7.5-24% appeared in all five tumor regions. Tumor region pairs outstripped tumor-adjacent and tumor-blood pairs in overlap.

A constant-region primer primed TCR beta cDNA synthesis from 500 to 550 ng of total RNA. The TCR beta library was amplified through three nested multiplex PCR rounds in a modified ARM-PCR procedure. Investigators reported that the first two PCR rounds, at 10 to 11 cycles each, used TRBV1-TRBV30 forward primers with a C-beta reverse primer. TCRdb independently ran MiXCR on the multiplex PCR reads; one entry per CDR3 protein. Of more than 70,000 distinct CDR3 sequences in the sample, around 70% were seen once. Turning to this clonotype: Its antigen is not identified.

Trimming took 3 bases from V and 1 from J, leaving 6 bases between them. The germline CDR1 and CDR2 sequences are SGHRS and YFSETQ. This CDR3 has 13 residues. Co-extracted RNA and DNA came from roughly 20-30 mg of unsorted bulk tissue. The receptor comes from a man aged 35 to 55 with primary liver carcinoma and hepatitis B virus infection. The sample taken for sequencing was liver tumor tissue from sampling region 1. Subset here: tumor region T1, superior pole. The chain has TRBV5-1 and TRBJ2-3; D remains ambiguous. CDR3 in DNA: TGCGCCAGCAGCTCACCGGGCACAGATACGCAGTATTTT. Translation: CASSSPGTDTQYF.